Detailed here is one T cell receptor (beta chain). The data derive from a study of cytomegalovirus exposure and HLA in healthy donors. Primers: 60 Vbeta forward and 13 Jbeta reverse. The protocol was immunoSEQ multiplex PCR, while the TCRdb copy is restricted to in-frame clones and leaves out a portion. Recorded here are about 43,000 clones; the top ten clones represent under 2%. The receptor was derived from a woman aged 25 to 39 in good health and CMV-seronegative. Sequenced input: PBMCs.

The CDR3 coding sequence is TGTGCCAGTAGTATAGGCGTCGGCAATGAGCAGTTCTTC. Amino acid sequence: CASSIGVGNEQFF. The V call is TRBV19, the J call TRBJ2-1; D not resolved. The V end lost 1 base, the J end lost 6 bases, and 7 bases lay between the germline ends. Germline values: CDR1 LNHDA, CDR2 SQIVND (reference sequence). This CDR3 region has 13 residues.